This T cell receptor beta chain was retrieved from a study of identical twins. Germline V gene sequence: CDR1 SGHDN, CDR2 FVKESK. The CDR3 has 12 amino acids. V was clipped by 5 bases and J by 6 bases; unmatched bases: 4. This clonotype was counted at least ten times. Each cDNA held unique molecular identifiers, and template switching gave it a universal primer site. In TCRdb, the 5' RACE reads were re-called with MiXCR into one record per CDR3 protein. The table lists approximately 230,000 distinct CDR3 sequences, approximately 5.9% of them singletons, with roughly 15% in the top ten. These data were also reused for a study on T cells expressing NK-cell markers.

J is TRBJ2-7 and V is TRBV14; TRBD1 agrees at 7 bases. Sequencing was carried out using CD8+ T cells sorted from blood. This clonotype originated in a woman younger than 30 in good health. CDR3 amino acids: CASSSTGIEQYF. The DNA of the CDR3 is TGTGCCAGCAGCTCGACAGGGATCGAGCAGTACTTC. The variable domain in full, with the rest retrieved from reference TRBV14 and TRBJ2-7, is EAGVTQFPSHSVIEKGQTVTLRCDPISGHDNLYWYRRVMGKEIKFLLHFVKESKQDESGMPNNRFLAERTGGTYSTLKVQPAELEDSGVYFCASSSTGIEQYFGPGTRLTVT.